This T cell receptor beta chain was recorded in a study of cytomegalovirus exposure and HLA in healthy donors. Primers included in the PCR were 60 Vbeta and 13 Jbeta primers. The table came from immunoSEQ multiplex PCR; TCRdb's copy has only in-frame clones and leaves some out. The sample comprises 150,000 to 200,000 clones, around 79% of which are singletons, and around 0.98% rests with the top ten. The CDR3 is made up of 14 amino acids. Unmatched junction bases numbered 2, after V lost 6 bases and J lost 2 bases. Germline assignment: CDR1 MNHEY and CDR2 SVGAGI. On this clone: Its antigen remains unidentified.

Study-level findings and limits: Available immune exposure information was restricted to CMV serostatus only.

The sequencing sample was made of PBMCs. The J gene is TRBJ2-5, the V gene TRBV6-5, with 11 nucleotides matching TRBD2. The receptor comes from a woman aged 50 to 60 in good health and CMV-seropositive. CDR3 nucleotide sequence: TGTGCCAGCAGGGCTAGCGGGGGGCAAGAGACCCAGTACTTC. Amino acid sequence: CASRASGGQETQYF.